The 23 T cell receptor beta chains below come from one sample, sequenced in a study of cytomegalovirus exposure and HLA in healthy donors. PCR was performed using 60 Vbeta and 13 Jbeta primers. Some clones are missing from TCRdb's copy, which holds only in-frame ones; the method was immunoSEQ multiplex PCR. There are around 130,000 clones in the sample; around 80% occur only once, and more than 1.5% lies in the top ten. The sequencing input was PBMCs. The receptor source for this set is a man between 18 and 35 years old in good health and CMV-seronegative.

V usage is TRBV7-3 and J usage is TRBJ1-1; tentative D call: TRBD1 (6 bases). Germline CDR1 SGHTA, CDR2 FQGTGA. Trimming cost V 0 bases and J 1 base, with 9 bases left between them. The CDR3 is 15 residues long. The CDR3 loop is CASSLTSGENTEAFF. The CDR3 region has the DNA TGTGCCAGCAGCTTAACATCAGGGGAGAACACTGAAGCTTTCTTT. The full variable domain, in which reference TRBV7-3 and TRBJ1-1 provide the parts outside the CDR3, is GAGVSQTPSNKVTEKGKYVELRCDPISGHTALYWYRQSLGQGPEFLIYFQGTGAADDSGLPNDRFFAVRPEGSVSTLKIQRTERGDSAVYLCASSLTSGENTEAFFGQGTRLTVV.

V gene TRBV2 combines with J gene TRBJ1-1, with a possible D match to TRBD1 (5 bases). The CDR3 covers 13 residues. V lost 9 bases, J lost 2 bases, and 13 bases lay in between. Germline CDR1 SNHLY, CDR2 FYNNEI. DNA for the CDR3: TGTGCCAGGACGGACGGACACAACACTGAAGCTTTCTTT. Translating it yields CARTDGHNTEAFF.

The V and J genes are TRBV7-8 and TRBJ2-7, with 7 bases fitting TRBD2. This CDR3 has 14 amino acids. Germline CDR1 and CDR2: SGHVS and FQNEAQ. Trimming cost V 5 bases and J 0 bases; bases outside gene matches: 4. The chain's CDR3 is CASSPGLVSYEQYV. The CDR3 DNA reads TGTGCCAGCAGCCCCGGACTAGTCTCCTACGAGCAGTACGTC.

The CDR3: CASSLMGQGAGELFF. CDR3 coding DNA: TGTGCCAGCAGCTTAATGGGACAGGGGGCCGGGGAGCTGTTTTTT. The chain combines TRBV11-3 with TRBJ2-2; 11 bases are shared with TRBD1. CDR3 length: 15 residues. CDR1 is SGHNT, CDR2 YENEEA, per germline. Germline trimming cut 2 bases from V and 6 bases from J; bases unmatched to any gene: 2.

The rearrangement links TRBV18 to TRBJ1-1; the match to TRBD1 covers 7 bases. With 6 bases clipped from V and 11 bases from J, the junction kept 6 bases outside the gene matches. This CDR3 region has 11 residues. Per germline, CDR1 KGHSH and CDR2 LQKENI. This CDR3 reads CASSPGGWAFF. The CDR3 DNA reads TGTGCCAGCTCTCCAGGGGGGTGGGCTTTCTTT.

This chain uses TRBV9 with TRBJ1-1; D may be TRBD1 (5 bases). Per the germline V gene, CDR1 is SGDLS and CDR2 is YYNGEE. V dropped 3 bases and J dropped 5 bases, with 14 bases sitting between them. The CDR3 has 14 amino acids. The DNA of the CDR3 is TGTGCCAGCAGCGGGAAGGACGGGGGAACTGAAGCTTTCTTT. It codes for CASSGKDGGTEAFF.

This clone showed up many times. This sequence joins TRBV27 and TRBJ1-1; the match to TRBD1 covers 9 bases. CDR1 is MNHEY, CDR2 SMNVEV, per germline (reference sequence). J gave up 5 bases and V 5 bases, and 9 bases lay outside the gene matches. The CDR3 spans 15 residues. CDR3 DNA: TGTGCCAGCAGTCCAGGGACAGGGATTTTTACTGAAGCTTTCTTT. Translated: CASSPGTGIFTEAFF.

The chain links TRBV7-6 to TRBJ1-1; 8 positions agree with TRBD1. Trimming cost V 5 bases and J 1 base; bases outside gene matches: 6. The CDR3 sequence is 15 residues long. The V gene's germline CDR1 is SGHVS and CDR2 FNYEAQ. CDR3 sequence (DNA): TGTGCCAGCAGCCAATCCGACAGGGGGAACACTGAAGCTTTCTTT. The encoded protein is CASSQSDRGNTEAFF.

This sequence joins TRBV29-1 and TRBJ1-1; perhaps TRBD1 as D (5 bases). V was clipped by 7 bases and J by 1 base, with 7 bases between them. Germline-derived CDR1 and CDR2 are SQVTM and ANQGSEA. The CDR3 spans 11 residues. The DNA for the CDR3 is TGCAGCGGCGGGACGAACACTGAAGCTTTCTTT. Its translation is CSGGTNTEAFF.

The genes are TRBV7-3 and TRBJ2-3; a possible D gene is TRBD1 (5 bases). With 2 bases removed from V and 4 bases from J, the gap between germline ends came to 7 bases. This CDR3 region has 13 residues. CDR1 SGHTA and CDR2 FQGTGA come from the germline V gene. The CDR3 protein is CASSLGAPDTQYF. For the CDR3, the DNA is TGTGCCAGCAGCTTAGGGGCCCCAGATACGCAGTATTTT.

V is TRBV5-1 and J is TRBJ2-1, with 7 bases fitting TRBD2. The CDR3 loop spans 17 amino acids. J lost 4 bases, V lost 0 bases, and 10 bases had no gene match. Germline V gene data show CDR1 as SGHRS and CDR2 as YFSETQ. For the CDR3, the DNA is TGCGCCAGCAGCTTGGCCAGCGGGACCTTACCTTACAATGAGCAGTTCTTC. The encoded protein is CASSLASGTLPYNEQFF.

This chain joins TRBV7-2 and TRBJ2-1; D not resolved. The V gene lost 1 base and the J gene lost 4 bases, with 8 bases spanning the gap. The CDR3 has 14 residues. In germline, CDR1 is SGHTA, CDR2 FQGNSA. CDR3 bases: TGTGCCAGCAGCTTAGTCCCGGGTTACAATGAGCAGTTCTTC. This encodes CASSLVPGYNEQFF.

The CDR3 DNA reads TGTGCCAGTAGTACGGGACTCGGTCGGGACTACGAGCAGTACTTC. This sequence encodes CASSTGLGRDYEQYF. This chain connects TRBV19 to TRBJ2-7; possible D gene TRBD2, 6 bases. Germline V gene data show CDR1 as LNHDA and CDR2 as SQIVND (reference sequence). The length of the CDR3 is 15 residues. The V gene lost 4 bases and the J gene lost 3 bases, with 16 bases spanning the gap.

The chain carries TRBV28 and TRBJ2-3, with 8 bases identical to TRBD1. The germline V gene encodes CDR1 MDHEN and CDR2 SYDVKM. Losses at the gene ends were 4 bases for V and 7 bases for J; bases not matched to a gene: 10. This CDR3 region has 15 residues. The CDR3 loop is CASSSPGQDPYTQYF. The DNA for the CDR3 is TGTGCCAGCAGTTCACCGGGACAGGATCCTTATACGCAGTATTTT.

The chain couples TRBV9 to TRBJ1-1; D not certain. The CDR3 totals 14 residues. Germline-derived CDR1 and CDR2 are SGDLS and YYNGEE. Between the trimmed V and J ends, which lost 0 bases and 10 bases, there was a span of 16 bases. CDR3 residues: CASSVGKSDGGAFF. The CDR3 DNA reads TGTGCCAGCAGCGTAGGCAAGTCGGACGGAGGAGCTTTCTTT.

The chain recombines TRBV15 with TRBJ1-3; 7 nucleotides align to TRBD1. Trimming took 3 bases from V and 0 from J; bases not matched to a gene: 2. There are 15 residues in the CDR3. Germline V gene lookup returns CDR1 LNHNV and CDR2 YYDKDF (reference sequence). The CDR3 loop is CATSRGQNSGNTIYF. The CDR3 coding sequence is TGTGCCACCAGCAGGGGACAGAACTCTGGAAACACCATATATTTT.

V usage is TRBV9 and J usage is TRBJ2-1; D may be TRBD1 (7 bases). The V gene's germline CDR1 is SGDLS and CDR2 YYNGEE. CDR3 length equals 16 residues. V lost 0 bases to trimming and J lost 6 bases, with 16 bases between them. The chain's CDR3 is CASSVAGQGGSNEQFF. The CDR3 DNA reads as TGTGCCAGCAGCGTAGCTGGGCAGGGGGGAAGCAATGAGCAGTTCTTC.

DNA of the CDR3: TGTGCCAGCAGTGCTGCCTGGACTGGCTCCTACGAGCAGTACTTC. Translating gives CASSAAWTGSYEQYF. The chain has TRBV25-1 and TRBJ2-7, with D perhaps TRBD2 (5 bases). CDR3 size: 15 residues. CDR1 is MGHDK and CDR2 is SYGVNS in the germline V gene. Trimming stripped 4 bases from V and 0 bases from J, with 13 bases between.

V gene TRBV7-5 combines with J gene TRBJ2-7; TRBD2 reflects the table's D call only, with no check against the DNA. TRBV7-5 is assigned pseudogene status. The CDR3 has 18 residues. CDR3: CARSLVFGTSGASYEQYV. For the CDR3, the DNA is TGTGCCAGAAGCTTAGTGTTTGGGACTAGCGGGGCCTCCTACGAGCAGTACGTC.

Comment on this clone: The same CDR3 is also encoded by other DNA sequences in this sample. The J gene is TRBJ1-4, the V gene TRBV7-9, with 9 bases identical to TRBD1. CDR3 size: 14 residues. V was clipped by 5 bases and J by 5 bases; unmatched bases: 3. Germline V gene lookup returns CDR1 SEHNR and CDR2 FQNEAQ (reference sequence). CDR3 sequence: CASSETGGNEKLFF. The CDR3 DNA follows: TGTGCCAGCAGCGAGACAGGGGGGAATGAAAAACTGTTTTTT.

This clone turned up a few times. The rearrangement links TRBV4-3 to TRBJ2-7, with 8 bases matching TRBD1. V dropped 1 base and J dropped 1; count of bases not matched to a gene: 3. The CDR3 is 15 residues long. Germline CDR1 LGHNA, CDR2 YSLEER. The CDR3 loop reads CASSQATGGSYEQYF. The CDR3 coding sequence is TGCGCCAGCAGCCAAGCAACAGGGGGTTCCTACGAGCAGTACTTC.

The genes are TRBV7-8 and TRBJ2-7, with D maybe TRBD1 (6 bases). Looked up from germline, CDR1 is SGHVS and CDR2 is FQNEAQ. The CDR3 spans 14 residues. The germline V and J ends were trimmed by 5 bases and 0 bases, with 11 bases remaining between them. Written as DNA, the CDR3 is TGTGCCAGCAGCCGCGACAGGACCTCCTACGAGCAGTACTTC. It translates to CASSRDRTSYEQYF.

This clone was observed a handful of times. This rearrangement joins TRBV4-1 to TRBJ1-1, with D possibly TRBD1 on 5 matching bases. V was cut by 4 bases and J by 3 bases, with 12 bases left in between. This CDR3 comprises 14 residues. Germline V gene sequence: CDR1 MGHRA, CDR2 YSYEKL. The CDR3 nucleotides are TGCGCCAGCAGCCCCTGGAGGGGAGACACTGAAGCTTTCTTT. It translates to CASSPWRGDTEAFF.